The next 18 T cell receptor beta chains were all read from a single sample in a study of blood T cell repertoires in COVID-19. Assay: immunoSEQ multiplex PCR; the TCRdb copy retains only in-frame clones and omits some. The data show tens of thousands of clones, 88% seen once. The sequencing sample was made of peripheral blood. The receptors come from a woman older than 75 with acute or convalescent COVID-19.

The chain is built from TRBV10-3 and TRBJ1-6; 7 positions agree with TRBD1. The junction had 4 bases not matched to a gene; V was cut back by 4 bases and J by 1 base. CDR3 size: 16 residues. Germline V gene lookup returns CDR1 ENHRY and CDR2 SYGVKD. CDR3 in amino acids: CAISVQGDSYNSPLHF. DNA for the CDR3: TGTGCCATCAGTGTTCAGGGGGATTCCTATAATTCACCCCTCCACTTT.

The J gene is TRBJ1-4, the V gene TRBV5-5; weak D call: TRBD1 (5 bases). Trimming removed 4 bases at V and 5 bases at J, with 15 bases between. The CDR3 totals 15 residues. Germline V gene sequence: CDR1 SGHKS, CDR2 YYEKEE (reference sequence). CDR3 loop: CASSLRGSKNEKLFF. DNA for the CDR3: TGTGCCAGCAGCCTCCGGGGGTCGAAAAATGAAAAACTGTTTTTT.

V gene TRBV3-1 (or the pseudogene TRBV3-2) combines with J gene TRBJ2-7, with D tentatively TRBD1 (6 bases). In germline, CDR1 is LGHDT, CDR2 YNNKEL (reference sequence). Trimming stripped 0 bases from V and 4 bases from J, with 13 bases between. CDR3 length equals 15 residues. The chain's CDR3 is CASSQEGDTGYEQYF. The CDR3 DNA is TGTGCCAGCAGCCAAGAAGGGGACACGGGTTACGAGCAGTACTTC.

The gene calls are TRBV3-1 (or the pseudogene TRBV3-2) and TRBJ1-4, with 8 positions matching TRBD1. The germline V gene has CDR1 LGHDT and CDR2 YNNKEL (reference sequence). This CDR3 is built from 14 residues. V trimming: 2 bases; J trimming: 8 bases; junction bases outside the gene matches: 4. CDR3 protein: CASSQRTGWEKLFF. CDR3 in DNA: TGTGCCAGCAGCCAAAGGACAGGGTGGGAAAAACTGTTTTTT.

V gene TRBV7-9 combines with J gene TRBJ1-5; possible D gene TRBD1, 5 bases. The ends were cut back, 4 bases at V and 1 base at J, with 17 bases in the middle. CDR1 and CDR2 from the germline V gene are SEHNR and FQNEAQ (reference sequence). The length of the CDR3 is 17 residues. CDR3 bases: TGTGCCAGCAGCTCGTCGCAGGGTATTTTGAGCAATCAGCCCCAGCATTTT. Encoded protein: CASSSSQGILSNQPQHF. The full variable domain, rest sourced from reference TRBV7-9 and TRBJ1-5, is DTGVSQNPRHKITKRGQNVTFRCDPISEHNRLYWYRQTLGQGPEFLTYFQNEAQLEKSRLLSDRFSAERPKGSFSTLEIQRTEQGDSAMYLCASSSSQGILSNQPQHFGDGTRLSIL.

The chain employs TRBV11-3 and TRBJ2-3, with TRBD2 matching over 8 bases. Germline V gene data show CDR1 as SGHNT and CDR2 as YENEEA. Trimming removed 4 bases from V and 1 base from J; junction bases left unmatched: 13. The CDR3 is made up of 18 amino acids. The CDR3 DNA follows: TGTGCCAGCAGCTCCGGCCTAGCGGGTCCCCGGGGCACAGATACGCAGTATTTT. Translating gives CASSSGLAGPRGTDTQYF.

V usage is TRBV5-1 and J usage is TRBJ2-3, with D possibly TRBD1 on 5 matching bases. V lost 4 bases and J 0 bases, leaving 12 bases between the germline ends. The CDR3 is 15 amino acids. CDR1 SGHRS and CDR2 YFSETQ come from the germline V gene. In DNA form, the CDR3 reads TGCGCCAGCAGCCCAGGACATACTAGCACAGATACGCAGTATTTT. Translated, it gives CASSPGHTSTDTQYF.

The chain carries TRBV2 and TRBJ1-5; TRBD1 might be the D (6 bases). The CDR3 covers 13 residues. Trimming removed 6 bases from V and 4 bases from J, with 10 bases in between. CDR1 is SNHLY, CDR2 FYNNEI, per germline. As DNA, the CDR3 is TGTGCCAGCAGACTACAGGGTAATCAGCCCCAGCATTTT. Translated: CASRLQGNQPQHF.

The chain couples TRBV7-2 to TRBJ2-5, with 9 bases fitting TRBD2. The CDR3 runs to 16 residues. Germline CDR1 is SGHTA and CDR2 is FQGNSA. The V segment lost 1 base and the J segment 4 bases; nucleotides outside the gene matches: 7. The CDR3 here is CASSLGYSGSGETQYF. The CDR3 DNA reads as TGTGCCAGCAGCTTAGGTTATAGCGGGAGCGGAGAGACCCAGTACTTC.

This clone showed up just a few times. The gene calls are TRBV2 and TRBJ2-3; 9 bases align to TRBD1. The V segment lost 6 bases and the J segment 6 bases; nucleotides outside the gene matches: 10. This CDR3 has 15 amino acids. Germline values: CDR1 SNHLY, CDR2 FYNNEI. The DNA of the CDR3 is TGTGCCAGCAGAAGGACTGACAGGGGGGGGGATACGCAGTATTTT. Its protein product is CASRRTDRGGDTQYF.

The gene calls are TRBV27 and TRBJ2-7, with 8 bases aligning to TRBD1. The trim removed 5 bases at V and 6 bases at J, leaving 12 bases unmatched. Germline assignment: CDR1 MNHEY and CDR2 SMNVEV (reference sequence). The CDR3 spans 15 residues. This CDR3 is CASSPPGTGRGEQYF. The DNA of the CDR3 is TGTGCCAGCAGTCCACCCGGGACAGGTCGGGGCGAGCAGTACTTC.

The CDR3 DNA is TGTGCCAGCGGATCCCCCTTGACTAGCGGGGCGTCACAAGAGACCCAGTACTTC. As protein: CASGSPLTSGASQETQYF. This chain joins TRBV9 and TRBJ2-5; 11 positions agree with TRBD2. The germline CDR1 and CDR2 sequences are SGDLS and YYNGEE. V shed 7 bases, J shed 2 bases, and the junction held 16 bases outside the gene matches. The CDR3 contains 18 residues.

The CDR3 sequence: CASSQDWRGRETQYF. CDR3 bases: TGTGCCAGCAGCCAAGATTGGAGGGGACGGGAGACCCAGTACTTC. This chain connects TRBV3-1 (or the pseudogene TRBV3-2) to TRBJ2-5; TRBD2 is a possible D gene (6 bases). The CDR3 contains 15 residues. CDR1 and CDR2 from the germline V gene are LGHDT and YNNKEL (reference sequence). V was cut by 0 bases and J by 5 bases, with 13 bases left in between.

The CDR3: CASSGAGESDTQYF. CDR3 nucleotides: TGTGCCAGCAGCGGAGCGGGAGAGTCAGATACGCAGTATTTT. J is TRBJ2-3 and V is TRBV5-4; 8 bases fit TRBD2. CDR1 is SGHNT and CDR2 is YYREEE in the germline V gene (reference sequence). With 4 bases clipped from V and 4 bases from J, the junction kept 5 bases outside the gene matches. This CDR3 has 14 amino acids.

The chain links TRBV6-5 to TRBJ1-2; no definite D call. CDR3 size: 13 residues. Germline V gives CDR1 MNHEY, CDR2 SVGAGI. V was shortened by 5 bases and J by 2 bases, with 9 bases between the two germline ends. DNA of the CDR3: TGTGCCAGCAGTACCGGTATAAACTATGGCTACACCTTC. Amino acid sequence: CASSTGINYGYTF.

This chain joins TRBV7-9 and TRBJ2-7; 7 bases are a match to TRBD2. With V trimmed by 5 bases and J by 7 bases, 17 bases remained unmatched. This CDR3 comprises 16 residues. Germline CDR1 and CDR2: SEHNR and FQNEAQ (reference sequence). The CDR3 nucleotides are TGTGCCAGCAGCCCCCCGTCATGGGGGAGGGAGAATGAGCAGTACTTC. Its protein is CASSPPSWGRENEQYF. The complete variable domain, with remaining parts taken from reference TRBV7-9 and TRBJ2-7, reads DTGVSQNPRHKITKRGQNVTFRCDPISEHNRLYWYRQTLGQGPEFLTYFQNEAQLEKSRLLSDRFSAERPKGSFSTLEIQRTEQGDSAMYLCASSPPSWGRENEQYFGPGTRLTVT.

This chain uses TRBV25-1 with TRBJ2-6; possible D gene TRBD2, 6 bases. Germline lookup yields CDR1 MGHDK and CDR2 SYGVNS. CDR3 length: 17 amino acids. Trimming took off 4 bases at V and 4 bases at J, with 17 bases between the two ends. The CDR3 region has the DNA TGTGCCAGCAGTGGGAGGGTTGGGTCTGGCGGGGCCAACGTCCTGACTTTC. As protein: CASSGRVGSGGANVLTF.

The chain employs TRBV27 and TRBJ1-2; 8 bases are shared with TRBD1. There are 14 residues in the CDR3. Germline CDR1 MNHEY, CDR2 SMNVEV (reference sequence). Unmatched junction bases numbered 5, after V lost 0 bases and J lost 8 bases. The CDR3 region is CASSLSRTGRGYTF. The CDR3 DNA follows: TGTGCCAGCAGTTTATCCCGGACAGGGCGAGGCTACACCTTC.